This TCR beta chain appears in the sequencing data of a study of cytomegalovirus exposure and HLA in healthy donors. Overall study results and limits: Cytomegalovirus-associated status was assigned to 164 TCR beta chains.

The length of the CDR3 is 14 residues. Trimming stripped 4 bases from V and 5 bases from J, with 13 bases between. Germline loops: CDR1 SGHNT, CDR2 YYREEE (reference sequence). About this clone itself: As yet, its antigen is unknown.

In the PCR, 60 Vbeta and 13 Jbeta primers were used. Clones were read by immunoSEQ multiplex PCR, and TCRdb kept only the in-frame ones, dropping some. The sample lists 130,000 or so clones; approximately 75% were seen once. Donors showed nominal health when sampled, although they likely had unrecorded immune exposures. The chain employs TRBV5-4 and TRBJ1-3, with D possibly being TRBD1 (5 bases). This sequence originates from a man aged 40-50 years in good health and CMV-seronegative. Source material: PBMCs. CDR3 bases: TGTGCCAGCAGCCTAAAGACAGCCCGAAACACCATATATTTT. Its translation is CASSLKTARNTIYF.